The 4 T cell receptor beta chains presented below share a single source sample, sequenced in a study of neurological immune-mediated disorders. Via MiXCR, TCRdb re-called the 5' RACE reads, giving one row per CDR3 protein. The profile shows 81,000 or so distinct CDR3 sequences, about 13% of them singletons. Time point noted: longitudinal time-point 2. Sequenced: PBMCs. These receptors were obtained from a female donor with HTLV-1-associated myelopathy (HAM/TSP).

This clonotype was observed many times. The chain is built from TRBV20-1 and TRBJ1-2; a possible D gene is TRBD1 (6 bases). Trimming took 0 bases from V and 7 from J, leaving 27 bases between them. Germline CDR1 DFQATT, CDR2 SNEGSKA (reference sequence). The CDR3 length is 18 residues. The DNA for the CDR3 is TGCAGTGCTAGAGATAATCCCCAGGGGAACCGGACGCGTCGTGGCTACACCTTC. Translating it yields CSARDNPQGNRTRRGYTF.

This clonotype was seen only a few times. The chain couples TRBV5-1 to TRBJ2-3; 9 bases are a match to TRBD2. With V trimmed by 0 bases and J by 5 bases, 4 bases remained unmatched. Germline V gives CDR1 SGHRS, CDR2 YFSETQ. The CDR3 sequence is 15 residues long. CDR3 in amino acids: CASSLEASGEDTQYF. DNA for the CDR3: TGCGCCAGCAGCTTGGAAGCTAGCGGGGAAGATACGCAGTATTTT. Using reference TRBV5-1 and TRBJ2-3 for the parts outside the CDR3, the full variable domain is KAGVTQTPRYLIKTRGQQVTLSCSPISGHRSVSWYQQTPGQGLQFLFEYFSETQRNKGNFPGRFSGRQFSNSRSEMNVSTLELGDSALYLCASSLEASGEDTQYFGPGTRLTVL.

CDR3 coding DNA: TGTGCCAGCTCAGAAGCGGGGCTGGAGGCAGATACGCAGTATTTT. Translation: CASSEAGLEADTQYF. The chain couples TRBV4-2 to TRBJ2-3, with 7 nucleotides matching TRBD2. This CDR3 is built from 15 residues. Germline V gives CDR1 LGHNA, CDR2 YNFKEQ. After removal of 8 bases from V and 4 bases from J, the junction contained 12 bases not matched to a gene.

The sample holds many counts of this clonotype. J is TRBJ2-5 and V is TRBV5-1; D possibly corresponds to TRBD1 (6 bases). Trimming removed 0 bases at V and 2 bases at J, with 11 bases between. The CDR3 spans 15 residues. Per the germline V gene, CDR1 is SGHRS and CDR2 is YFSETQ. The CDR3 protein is CASSLGLTGQETQYF. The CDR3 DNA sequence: TGCGCCAGCAGCTTGGGACTGACAGGACAAGAGACCCAGTACTTC.